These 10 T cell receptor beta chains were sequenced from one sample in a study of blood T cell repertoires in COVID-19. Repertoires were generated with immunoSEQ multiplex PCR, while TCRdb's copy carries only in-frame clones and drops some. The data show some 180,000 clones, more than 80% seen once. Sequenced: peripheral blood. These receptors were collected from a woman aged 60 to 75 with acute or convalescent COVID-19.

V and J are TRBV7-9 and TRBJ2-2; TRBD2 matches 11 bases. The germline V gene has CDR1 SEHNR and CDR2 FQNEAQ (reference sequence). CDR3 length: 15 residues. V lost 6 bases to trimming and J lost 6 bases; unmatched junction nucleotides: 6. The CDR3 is CASRILAGVPGELFF. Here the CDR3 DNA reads TGTGCCAGCAGGATACTAGCGGGAGTGCCCGGGGAGCTGTTTTTT. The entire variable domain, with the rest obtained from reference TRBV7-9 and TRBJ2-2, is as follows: DTGVSQNPRHKITKRGQNVTFRCDPISEHNRLYWYRQTLGQGPEFLTYFQNEAQLEKSRLLSDRFSAERPKGSFSTLEIQRTEQGDSAMYLCASRILAGVPGELFFGEGSRLTVL.

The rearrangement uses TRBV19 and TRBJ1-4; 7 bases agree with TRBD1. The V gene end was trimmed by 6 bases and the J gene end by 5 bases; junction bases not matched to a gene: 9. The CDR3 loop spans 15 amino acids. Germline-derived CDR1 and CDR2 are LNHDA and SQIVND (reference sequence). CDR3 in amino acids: CASRRQGNSNEKLFF. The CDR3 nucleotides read TGTGCCAGTAGAAGACAGGGTAATTCGAATGAAAAACTGTTTTTT.

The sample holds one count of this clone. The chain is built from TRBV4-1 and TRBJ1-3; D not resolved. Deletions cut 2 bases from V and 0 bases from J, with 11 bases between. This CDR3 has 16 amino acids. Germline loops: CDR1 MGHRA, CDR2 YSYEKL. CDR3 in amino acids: CASSQLPGGSGNTIYF. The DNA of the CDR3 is TGCGCCAGCAGCCAACTACCGGGAGGCTCTGGAAACACCATATATTTT.

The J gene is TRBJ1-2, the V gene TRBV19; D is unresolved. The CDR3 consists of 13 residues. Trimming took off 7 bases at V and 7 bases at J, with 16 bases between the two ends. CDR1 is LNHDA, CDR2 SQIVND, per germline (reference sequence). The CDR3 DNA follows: TGTGCCAGTACCATGGGAGTGGCAGGTGGCTACACCTTC. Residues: CASTMGVAGGYTF.

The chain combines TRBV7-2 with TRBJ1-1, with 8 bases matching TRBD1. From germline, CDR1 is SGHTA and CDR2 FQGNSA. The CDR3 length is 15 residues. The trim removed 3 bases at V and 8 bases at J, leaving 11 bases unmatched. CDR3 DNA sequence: TGTGCCAGCAGCTTTGGGGCAGGGGGCGCGGAGGAAGCTTTCTTT. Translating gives CASSFGAGGAEEAFF.

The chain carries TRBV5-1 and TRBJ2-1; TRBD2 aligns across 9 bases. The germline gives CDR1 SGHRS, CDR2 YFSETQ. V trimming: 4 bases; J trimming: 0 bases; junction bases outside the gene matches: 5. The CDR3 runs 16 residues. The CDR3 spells CASSASSGVSYNEQFF. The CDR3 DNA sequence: TGCGCCAGCAGCGCCTCTAGCGGGGTCTCCTACAATGAGCAGTTCTTC.

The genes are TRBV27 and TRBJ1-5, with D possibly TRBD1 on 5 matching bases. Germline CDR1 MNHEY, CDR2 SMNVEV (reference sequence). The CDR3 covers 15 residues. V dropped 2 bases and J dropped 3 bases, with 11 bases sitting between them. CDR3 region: CASSLAGRLNQPQHF. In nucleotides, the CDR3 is TGTGCCAGCAGTTTAGCGGGACGGCTCAATCAGCCCCAGCATTTT.

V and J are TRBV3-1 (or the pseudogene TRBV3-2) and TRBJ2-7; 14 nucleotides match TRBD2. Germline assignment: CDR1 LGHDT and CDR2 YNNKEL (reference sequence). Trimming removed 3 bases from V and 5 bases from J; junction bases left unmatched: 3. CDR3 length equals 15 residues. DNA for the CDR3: TGTGCCAGCAGCCAGGGGACTAGCGGGAGCGACGAGCAGTACTTC. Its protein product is CASSQGTSGSDEQYF.

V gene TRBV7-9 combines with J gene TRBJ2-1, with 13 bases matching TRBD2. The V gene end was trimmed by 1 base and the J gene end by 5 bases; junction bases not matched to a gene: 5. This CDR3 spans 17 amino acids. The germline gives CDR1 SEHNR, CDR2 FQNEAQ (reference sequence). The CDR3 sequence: CASSLGGLAGVHNEQFF. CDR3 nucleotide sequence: TGTGCCAGCAGCTTAGGCGGACTAGCGGGAGTCCACAATGAGCAGTTCTTC. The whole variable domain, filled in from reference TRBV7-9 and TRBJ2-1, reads DTGVSQNPRHKITKRGQNVTFRCDPISEHNRLYWYRQTLGQGPEFLTYFQNEAQLEKSRLLSDRFSAERPKGSFSTLEIQRTEQGDSAMYLCASSLGGLAGVHNEQFFGPGTRLTVL.

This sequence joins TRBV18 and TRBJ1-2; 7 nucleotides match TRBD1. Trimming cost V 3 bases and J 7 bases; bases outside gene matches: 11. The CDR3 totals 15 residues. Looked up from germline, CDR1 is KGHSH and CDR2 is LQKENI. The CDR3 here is CASSPSSAGGFGYTF. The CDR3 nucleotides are TGTGCCAGCTCACCTTCTTCAGCAGGGGGTTTTGGCTACACCTTC.